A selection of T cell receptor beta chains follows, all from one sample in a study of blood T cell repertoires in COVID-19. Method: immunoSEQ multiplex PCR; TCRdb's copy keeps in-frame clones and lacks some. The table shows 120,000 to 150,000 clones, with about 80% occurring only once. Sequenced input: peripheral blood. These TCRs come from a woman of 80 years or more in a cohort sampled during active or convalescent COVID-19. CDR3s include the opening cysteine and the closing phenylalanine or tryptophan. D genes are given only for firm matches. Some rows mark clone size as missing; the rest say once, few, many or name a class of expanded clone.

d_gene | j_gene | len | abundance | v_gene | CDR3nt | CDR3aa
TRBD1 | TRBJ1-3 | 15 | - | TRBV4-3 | TGCGCCAGCAGCCAGAGGACAGGGAACGGAAACACCATATATTTT | CASSQRTGNGNTIYF
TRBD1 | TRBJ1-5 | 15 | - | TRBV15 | TGTGCCACCAGCAGAGAGGGACAGGGGGGTCAGCCCCAGCATTTT | CATSREGQGGQPQHF
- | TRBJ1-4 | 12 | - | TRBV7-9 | TGTGCCAGCACACGGACTAATGAAAAACTGTTTTTT | CASTRTNEKLFF
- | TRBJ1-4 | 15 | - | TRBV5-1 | TGCGCCAGCAGCTTACGGGGTACAACTAATGAAAAACTGTTTTTT | CASSLRGTTNEKLFF
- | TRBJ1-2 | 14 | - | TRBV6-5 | TGTGCCAGCAGTTACTCGCGACAGCCCTATGGCTACACCTTC | CASSYSRQPYGYTF
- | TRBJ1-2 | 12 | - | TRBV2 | TGTGCCAGCAGTGAACTTAACTATGGCTACACCTTC | CASSELNYGYTF
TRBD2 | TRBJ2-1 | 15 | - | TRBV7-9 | TGTGCCAGCAGCTTAGTAGCGGGGGGGACGGGTGAGCAGTTCTTC | CASSLVAGGTGEQFF
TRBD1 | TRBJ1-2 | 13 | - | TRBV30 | TGTGCCTGGAGTTTAAAGGGGGCCGGGGGCTACACCTTC | CAWSLKGAGGYTF
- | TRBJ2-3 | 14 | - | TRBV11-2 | TGTGCCAGCAGTACACAGGCTAGCACAGATACGCAGTATTTT | CASSTQASTDTQYF
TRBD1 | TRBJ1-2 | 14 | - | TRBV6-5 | TGTGCCAGCAGTTACACGGGACAGGGAAGTGGCTACACCTTC | CASSYTGQGSGYTF
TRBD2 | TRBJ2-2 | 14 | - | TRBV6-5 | TGTGCCACTACGACGGGGGGGAACACCGGGGAGCTGTTTTTT | CATTTGGNTGELFF
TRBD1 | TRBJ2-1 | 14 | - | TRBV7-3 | TGTGCCAGCAGCCGAACCACAGGGGGGCATGAGCAGTTCTTC | CASSRTTGGHEQFF
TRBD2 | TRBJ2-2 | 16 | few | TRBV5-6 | TGTGCCAGCAGCTTGCAACTAGCGGTGAACACCGGGGAGCTGTTTTTT | CASSLQLAVNTGELFF
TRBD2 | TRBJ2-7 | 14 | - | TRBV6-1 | TGTGCCAGCAGTGAACTGACTAGCGGGGGGGAATACGACTTC | CASSELTSGGEYDF
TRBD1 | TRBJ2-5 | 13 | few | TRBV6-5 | TGTGCCAGCAGTAGGACAGGGAAAGAGACCCAGTACTTC | CASSRTGKETQYF
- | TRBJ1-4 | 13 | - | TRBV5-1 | TGCGCCAGCAGGCCAGGGTCTAATGAAAAACTGTTTTTT | CASRPGSNEKLFF
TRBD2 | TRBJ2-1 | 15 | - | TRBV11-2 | TGTGCCAGCAGCTCCCTAGCGGGCTTGCTTAATGAGCAGTTCTTC | CASSSLAGLLNEQFF
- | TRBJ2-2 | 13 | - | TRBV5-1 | TGCGCCAGCAGCTTGAGGGGTCTCGGGGAGCTGTTTTTT | CASSLRGLGELFF
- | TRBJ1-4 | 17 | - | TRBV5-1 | TGCGCCAGCAGCCCCGTGGCAGGCACAGCAACTAATGAAAAACTGTTTTTT | CASSPVAGTATNEKLFF
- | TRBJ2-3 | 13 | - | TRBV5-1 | TGCGCCAGCAGCTACACAGGAACAGATACGCAGTATTTT | CASSYTGTDTQYF
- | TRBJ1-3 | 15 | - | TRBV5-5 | TGTGCCAGCAGCCAAGCGCCCCGCGGTGGAAACACCATATATTTT | CASSQAPRGGNTIYF
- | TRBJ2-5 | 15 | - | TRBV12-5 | TGTGCTAGTGGTTTGATAGGTTCCAGGGGTGAGACCCAGTACTTC | CASGLIGSRGETQYF
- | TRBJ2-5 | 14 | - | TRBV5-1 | TGCGCCAGCAGCTTAACGGCAGGGAAAGAGACCCAGTACTTC | CASSLTAGKETQYF
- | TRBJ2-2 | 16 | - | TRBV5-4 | TGTGCCAGCAGCTTGGTTAGGACTTTGAACACCGGGGAGCTGTTTTTT | CASSLVRTLNTGELFF
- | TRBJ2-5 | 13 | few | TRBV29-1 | TGCAGCGTTCATATCGGAGGGGCCGAGACCCAGTACTTC | CSVHIGGAETQYF
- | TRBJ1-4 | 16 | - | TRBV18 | TGTGCCAGCTCACCACCGATACGGGGGGCGTATAGAAAACTGTTTTTT | CASSPPIRGAYRKLFF
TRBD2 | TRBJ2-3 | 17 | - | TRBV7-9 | TGTGCCAGCAGCTTAGGTACTAGCGGTTTCCAGGGGGATACGCAGTATTTT | CASSLGTSGFQGDTQYF
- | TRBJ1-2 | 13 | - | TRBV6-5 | TGTGCCAGCAGCATAGACAGTTACTATGGCTACACCTTC | CASSIDSYYGYTF
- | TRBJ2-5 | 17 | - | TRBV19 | TGTGCCAGTAGTATAGATTCTAGGAGGGGCCAACAAGAGACCCAGTACTTC | CASSIDSRRGQQETQYF
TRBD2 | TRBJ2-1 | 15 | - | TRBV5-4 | TGTGCCAGCAGCTTGGTGGGACTAGCGGGCAATGAGCAGTTCTTC | CASSLVGLAGNEQFF
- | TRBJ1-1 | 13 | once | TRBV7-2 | TGTGCCAGCAGCTTCGGTGGGAACACTGAAGCTTTCTTT | CASSFGGNTEAFF
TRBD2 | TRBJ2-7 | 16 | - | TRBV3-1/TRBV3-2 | TGTGCCAGCAGCGTTCGACTAGCGGGTTTGGCCTACGAGCAGTACTTC | CASSVRLAGLAYEQYF
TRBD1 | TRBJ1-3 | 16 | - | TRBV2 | TGTGCCAGCAGTGAAAGGGACAGGGTTACTGGAAACACCATATATTTT | CASSERDRVTGNTIYF
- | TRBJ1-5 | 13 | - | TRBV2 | TGTGCCAGCAACATCGTAAGCAATCAGCCCCAGCATTTT | CASNIVSNQPQHF
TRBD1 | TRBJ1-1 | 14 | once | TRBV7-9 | TGTGCCAGCAGCCAGACAGGGACGAACACTGAAGCTTTCTTT | CASSQTGTNTEAFF
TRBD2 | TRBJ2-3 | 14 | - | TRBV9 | TGTGCCAGTGGGACTAGCGGTAGCACAGATACGCAGTATTTT | CASGTSGSTDTQYF
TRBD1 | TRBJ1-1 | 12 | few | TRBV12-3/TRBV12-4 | TGTGCCAGCAGCAGGGGACAGGGCGAAGCTTTCTTT | CASSRGQGEAFF
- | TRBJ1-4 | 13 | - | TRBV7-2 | TGTGCCAGCAGCCTTGGGGCGGATGAAAAACTGTTTTTT | CASSLGADEKLFF
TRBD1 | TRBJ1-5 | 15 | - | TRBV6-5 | TGTGCCAGCAGTTACTCTATTCAGGGGGCACAGCCCCAGCATTTT | CASSYSIQGAQPQHF
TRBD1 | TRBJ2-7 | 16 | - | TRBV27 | TGTGCCAGCAGTTTATTCGCCGGACAGGGATTCTACGAGCAGTACTTC | CASSLFAGQGFYEQYF
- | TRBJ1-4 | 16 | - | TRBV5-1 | TGCGCCAGCAGCTTGGGAGTTGGGCAGGGCTGGGAAAAACTGTTTTTT | CASSLGVGQGWEKLFF